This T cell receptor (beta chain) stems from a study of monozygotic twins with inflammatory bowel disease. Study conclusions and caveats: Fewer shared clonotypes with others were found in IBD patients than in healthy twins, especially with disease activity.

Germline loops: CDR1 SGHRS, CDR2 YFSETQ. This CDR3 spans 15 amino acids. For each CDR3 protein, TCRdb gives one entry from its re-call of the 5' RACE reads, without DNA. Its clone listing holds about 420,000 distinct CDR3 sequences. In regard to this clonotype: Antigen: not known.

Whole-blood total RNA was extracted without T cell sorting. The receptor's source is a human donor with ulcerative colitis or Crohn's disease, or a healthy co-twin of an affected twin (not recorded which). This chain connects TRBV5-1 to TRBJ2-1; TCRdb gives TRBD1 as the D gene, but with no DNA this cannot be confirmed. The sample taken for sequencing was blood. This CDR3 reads CASSFQGGPYNEQFF.